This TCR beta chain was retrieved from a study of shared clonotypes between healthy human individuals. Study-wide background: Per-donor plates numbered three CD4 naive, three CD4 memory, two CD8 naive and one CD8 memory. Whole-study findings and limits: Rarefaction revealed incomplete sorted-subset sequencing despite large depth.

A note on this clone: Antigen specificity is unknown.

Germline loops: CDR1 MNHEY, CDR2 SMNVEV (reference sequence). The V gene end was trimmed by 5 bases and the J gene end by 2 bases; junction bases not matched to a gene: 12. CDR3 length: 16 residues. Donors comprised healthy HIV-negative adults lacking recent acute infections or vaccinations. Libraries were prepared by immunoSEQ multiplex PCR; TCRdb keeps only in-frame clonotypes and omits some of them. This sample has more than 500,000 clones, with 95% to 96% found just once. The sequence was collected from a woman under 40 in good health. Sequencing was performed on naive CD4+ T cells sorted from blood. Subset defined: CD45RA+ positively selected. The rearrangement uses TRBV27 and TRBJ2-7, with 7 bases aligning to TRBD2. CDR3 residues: CASSPLLRAGAYEQYF. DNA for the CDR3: TGTGCCAGCAGTCCCCTCCTACGTGCGGGAGCCTACGAGCAGTACTTC.